Listed here is a single TCR beta chain. The CDR3 spans 13 residues. The germline CDR1 and CDR2 sequences are LNHDA and SQIVND (reference sequence). V was clipped by 8 bases and J by 3 bases, with 8 bases between them. Categorization into cohorts depended on clinical history that participants reported. The source of the sample is a study of blood T cell repertoires in COVID-19. As handled by the study authors: Reference gene primer amplification in the assay estimated nucleated cell counts. The method was immunoSEQ multiplex PCR; TCRdb's version includes in-frame clones alone and lacks a portion of them. The V and J calls and clone size come from that table; D and trimming were worked out from the DNA. The sample carries 350,000 to 500,000 clones, nearly 90% recorded once.

Material for sequencing was PBMCs or T cells enriched from blood (not recorded which). The chain recombines TRBV19 with TRBJ2-6; D unresolved. This TCR was recovered from a woman between 18 and 29 years old who had been exposed to COVID-19. DNA for the CDR3: TGTGCCAGTGGGCGTGGTGGGGCCAACGTCCTGACTTTC. Protein: CASGRGGANVLTF.